Below are 17 T cell receptor beta chains sequenced from a single sample in a study of Ad26.COV2.S vaccination and SARS-CoV-2 variants. The treatment here: some 20 received Ad26.COV2.S at low or high dose, single or two shots; a few received placebo; per-sample allocation not given. Specimen acquisition occurred on day 63 following the initial vaccine or placebo injection. TCRdb's table, derived via immunoSEQ multiplex PCR, lists solely in-frame clones and lacks some. The data contain roughly 380,000 clones, around nine tenths of them singletons. This specimen consisted of peripheral blood, obtained in a trial of Ad26.COV2.S vaccine versus placebo. These receptors came from a person aged 18-60 years who received the Ad26.COV2.S COVID-19 vaccine or a placebo.

The sample holds a few counts of this clone. The rearrangement joins TRBV9 to TRBJ1-2; TRBD1 is a possible D gene (5 bases). Germline V CDR1 and CDR2: SGDLS, YYNGEE. CDR3 length: 13 amino acids. Trimming stripped 2 bases from V and 8 bases from J, with 13 bases between. The CDR3 is CASSVGQGVGYTF. The DNA of the CDR3 is TGTGCCAGCAGCGTGGGGCAGGGAGTAGGCTACACCTTC.

This clone showed up just once. V gene TRBV19 combines with J gene TRBJ2-7; a possible D gene is TRBD1 (6 bases). The CDR3 length is 14 residues. Deletions cut 3 bases from V and 6 bases from J, with 15 bases between. Germline values: CDR1 LNHDA, CDR2 SQIVND (reference sequence). This chain's CDR3 is CASSIVDRAFEQYF. In nucleotides, the CDR3 is TGTGCCAGTAGTATTGTGGACAGAGCTTTCGAGCAGTACTTC.

With regard to this clone: The junction departs from germline at one end; a sequencing error may be responsible. V gene TRBV19 combines with J gene TRBJ2-7, with no clear D. Germline CDR1 LNHDA, CDR2 SQIVND (reference sequence). The CDR3 runs 15 residues. CDR3 amino acids: CASSLEPSRIYEQYF. In nucleotides, the CDR3 is TGTGCCAGTAGTTTAGAGCCCTCGAGGATCTACGAGCAGTACTTC.

The V and J genes are TRBV5-1 and TRBJ2-7; 9 bases agree with TRBD1. V gave up 6 bases and J gave up 5 bases; unmatched junction bases: 6. Germline V CDR1 and CDR2: SGHRS, YFSETQ. The CDR3 covers 13 residues. The CDR3 nucleotides are TGCGCCAGCACCCAGGACAGGGGCCACGAGCAGTACTTC. Encoded protein: CASTQDRGHEQYF.

The rearrangement uses TRBV7-3 and TRBJ1-4; D gene ambiguous. The CDR3 contains 17 residues. Germline CDR1 is SGHTA and CDR2 is FQGTGA. V was shortened by 1 base and J by 3 bases, with 15 bases between the two germline ends. The CDR3 is CASSLIGGKSANEKLFF. CDR3 DNA: TGTGCCAGCAGCTTAATCGGCGGTAAATCGGCTAATGAAAAACTGTTTTTT.

V and J are TRBV6-2 or TRBV6-3 and TRBJ1-6, with a tentative D call TRBD1 (5 bases). Germline assignment: CDR1 MNHEY and CDR2 SVGEGT. Trimming took 2 bases from V and 9 from J, leaving 14 bases between them. The CDR3 spans 15 residues. In nucleotides, the CDR3 is TGTGCCAGCAGTTACGTGGGCGGGAGGGGTTCACCCCTCCACTTT. This gives the protein CASSYVGGRGSPLHF.

CDR3 sequence (DNA): TGTGCCAGTAGGATTCCGTCAACAGGGGAGGGGATCGCTTTCTTT. It translates to CASRIPSTGEGIAFF. The V gene is TRBV19, the J gene TRBJ1-1; 7 bases line up with TRBD1. Germline CDR1 LNHDA, CDR2 SQIVND (reference sequence). This CDR3 comprises 15 residues. Unmatched junction bases numbered 18, after V lost 6 bases and J lost 11 bases.

This rearrangement joins TRBV7-3 to TRBJ2-1; D is possibly TRBD2 (6 bases). The V gene lost 2 bases and the J gene lost 4 bases, with 12 bases spanning the gap. This CDR3 has 15 residues. Germline V CDR1 and CDR2: SGHTA, FQGTGA. Here the CDR3 DNA reads TGTGCCAGCAGCTTATGGGCGGGACCATACAATGAGCAGTTCTTC. Its protein is CASSLWAGPYNEQFF.

The rearrangement joins TRBV25-1 to TRBJ2-1; TRBD1 might be the D (6 bases). Between the trimmed V and J ends, which lost 3 bases and 6 bases, there was a span of 15 bases. This CDR3 has 15 amino acids. Germline values: CDR1 MGHDK, CDR2 SYGVNS. CDR3 in amino acids: CASSEVQGPFNEQFF. For the CDR3, the DNA is TGTGCCAGCAGTGAGGTGCAGGGGCCGTTCAATGAGCAGTTCTTC. The whole variable domain, filled in from reference TRBV25-1 and TRBJ2-1, reads EADIYQTPRYLVIGTGKKITLECSQTMGHDKMYWYQQDPGMELHLIHYSYGVNSTEKGDLSSESTVSRIRTEHFPLTLESARPSHTSQYLCASSEVQGPFNEQFFGPGTRLTVL.

A few counts support this clone. V gene TRBV6-5 combines with J gene TRBJ1-1; 8 bases map to TRBD1. J lost 4 bases, V lost 5 bases, and 9 bases had no gene match. The CDR3 spans 15 residues. Germline values: CDR1 MNHEY, CDR2 SVGAGI. CDR3 region: CASSITGGVGTEAFF. The CDR3 DNA reads TGTGCCAGCAGTATCACAGGGGGTGTGGGCACTGAAGCTTTCTTT.

The chain recombines TRBV5-1 with TRBJ2-1, with 7 bases aligning to TRBD2. V shed 0 bases and J 4 bases; nucleotides not matched to a gene: 4. Per germline, CDR1 SGHRS and CDR2 YFSETQ. The length of the CDR3 is 15 residues. In DNA, the CDR3 is TGCGCCAGCAGCTTGGTGGCTAGCGGTTACAATGAGCAGTTCTTC. It encodes CASSLVASGYNEQFF.

The rearrangement joins TRBV5-4 to TRBJ1-1; D is possibly TRBD1 (5 bases). V lost 5 bases to trimming and J lost 2 bases, with 16 bases between them. The CDR3 totals 15 residues. Germline V gene sequence: CDR1 SGHNT, CDR2 YYREEE (reference sequence). CDR3 loop: CASRPGGVSNTEAFF. The CDR3 DNA is TGTGCCAGCAGACCGGGGGGGGTTAGTAACACTGAAGCTTTCTTT.

This clone has at least ten counts. The J gene is TRBJ2-1, the V gene TRBV7-8; D unresolved. The V end lost 5 bases, the J end lost 3 bases, and 8 bases lay between the germline ends. This CDR3 contains 13 residues. Germline V gene lookup returns CDR1 SGHVS and CDR2 FQNEAQ. CDR3 amino acids: CASSPPRYNEQFF. CDR3 nucleotide sequence: TGTGCCAGCAGCCCACCCCGCTACAATGAGCAGTTCTTC.

A few counts support this clone. The genes are TRBV30 and TRBJ1-6; no firm D call. From germline, CDR1 is GTSNPN and CDR2 SVGIG (reference sequence). Trimming took off 5 bases at V and 5 bases at J, with 10 bases between the two ends. The CDR3 consists of 13 residues. CDR3 sequence: CAWGVADNSPLHF. For the CDR3, the DNA is TGTGCCTGGGGAGTAGCGGATAATTCACCCCTCCACTTT.

The chain has TRBV28 and TRBJ2-7; D tentatively fits TRBD1 or TRBD2 (5 bases each). Per the germline V gene, CDR1 is MDHEN and CDR2 is SYDVKM. CDR3 length: 14 residues. The germline V and J ends were trimmed by 3 bases and 6 bases, with 15 bases remaining between them. The CDR3 DNA sequence: TGTGCCAGCAGTTTGACGGTCCCGAGGGGCGAGCAGTACTTC. It codes for CASSLTVPRGEQYF.

This chain connects TRBV19 to TRBJ1-4; D perhaps matches TRBD1 (6 bases). In germline, CDR1 is LNHDA, CDR2 SQIVND (reference sequence). This CDR3 contains 15 residues. Trimming shortened V by 5 bases and J by 0 bases, and 10 bases separated the two germline ends. The CDR3 DNA reads TGTGCCAGTAGTCCTACAGGGACAACTAATGAAAAACTGTTTTTT. Translation gives CASSPTGTTNEKLFF.

The rearrangement joins TRBV7-8 to TRBJ2-1, with D uncertain. V lost 0 bases, J lost 12 bases, and 6 bases lay in between. Germline V lookup: CDR1 SGHVS, CDR2 FQNEAQ. The CDR3 extends over 11 amino acids. CDR3 bases: TGTGCCAGCAGCTTAGCCACGGGGCAGTTCTTC. Translation: CASSLATGQFF.